This is a list of T cell receptor beta chains from one sample in a study of human T cells and chemical hapten exposure. Each CDR3 protein is one row after TCRdb ran MiXCR on the RACE reads. This sample yields some 350,000 distinct CDR3 sequences, of which over 6% are seen a single time; less than 6.5% belongs to the top ten. This specimen was whole blood, taken in connection with sensitization to the hapten diphenylcyclopropenone (DPC). These receptor sequences come from a woman aged 18-30 years with alopecia areata. Some clones in this sample may be carry-over from other donors' samples. CDR3s include the opening cysteine and the closing phenylalanine or tryptophan. D genes are given only for firm matches. For some rows the clone size is stated as once, few or many, or as a class when expanded; others skip it.

CDR3 length	V gene	D gene	clone size	J gene	CDR3 protein	CDR3 DNA
13	TRBV7-2	.	few	TRBJ1-1	CASSLFAYTEAFF	TGTGCCAGCAGCTTATTCGCCTATACTGAAGCTTTCTTT
16	TRBV7-8	.	few	TRBJ2-3	CASSLRGLGISDTQYF	TGTGCCAGCAGCCTTAGGGGGTTAGGGATCTCAGATACGCAGTATTTT
13	TRBV20-1	.	many	TRBJ2-5	CSASRQPQETQYF	TGCAGTGCTAGTCGGCAGCCCCAAGAGACCCAGTACTTC
14	TRBV2	.	.	TRBJ1-2	CASSSLSETYGYTF	TGTGCCAGCAGTTCTTTAAGCGAGACCTATGGCTACACCTTC
13	TRBV5-6	TRBD1	few	TRBJ1-1	CASSANRGVGAFF	TGTGCCAGCAGCGCCAACAGGGGTGTAGGAGCTTTCTTT
14	TRBV18	.	many	TRBJ1-3	CASSPEGHGNTIYF	TGTGCCAGCTCACCAGAGGGGCACGGAAACACCATATATTTT
15	TRBV27	.	.	TRBJ2-1	CASSTRQVSHNEQFF	TGTGCCAGCAGTACGCGACAGGTTTCGCACAATGAGCAGTTCTTC
15	TRBV20-1	TRBD2	few	TRBJ2-1	CSANSQRGKGFRQFF	TGCAGTGCTAACAGCCAGCGGGGGAAAGGGTTTAGGCAGTTCTTC
13	TRBV2	.	few	TRBJ1-6	CASSEQGNSPLHF	TGTGCCAGCAGTGAACAGGGGAATTCACCCCTCCACTTT
17	TRBV7-9	TRBD1	.	TRBJ2-2	CASSLLFRTGHTGELFF	TGTGCCAGCAGCTTACTGTTCAGGACAGGACATACCGGGGAGCTGTTTTTT
13	TRBV18	.	.	TRBJ2-3	CASSPVSSDTQYF	TGTGCCAGCTCACCTGTCAGTTCAGATACGCAGTATTTT
15	TRBV24-1	.	many	TRBJ1-3	CATQDSQGSGNTIYF	TGTGCCACCCAAGACTCTCAAGGATCTGGAAACACCATATATTTT
13	TRBV20-1	.	few	TRBJ1-2	CSAERAGGNGYTF	TGCAGTGCTGAACGGGCAGGAGGGAATGGCTACACCTTC
15	TRBV11-2	TRBD1	.	TRBJ1-3	CASSDGQASGNTIYF	TGTGCCAGCAGCGACGGACAGGCGTCTGGAAACACCATATATTTT